This TCR beta chain derives from a study of tumor-infiltrating lymphocytes in primary liver carcinoma. The source of the blood RNA was unsorted whole blood, and germline DNA was extracted as well. Reverse transcription of approximately 500 ng total RNA with a constant-region primer produced TCR beta cDNA. Slightly modified ARM-PCR with three nested multiplex PCR rounds yielded TCR beta libraries. Running ten to eleven cycles apiece, the first two PCR rounds relied on TRBV1-TRBV30 forward primers together with a C-beta reverse primer. TCRdb redid the calling of the multiplex PCR reads with MiXCR, one entry per CDR3 protein. This table has about 330,000 distinct CDR3 sequences, about 65% appearing once. This clonotype was picked up one time. The CDR3 covers 16 residues. Germline V gene data show CDR1 as ENHRY and CDR2 as SYGVKD. Trimming removed 11 bases at V and 1 base at J, with 20 bases between.

The specimen sequenced was peripheral blood. The chain has TRBV10-3 and TRBJ2-2; D not resolved. The clonotype was recovered from a man aged 35 to 55 with primary liver carcinoma and hepatitis B virus infection. CDR3 nucleotide sequence: TGTGCCCTCGCATCCTCGGCATACGTGAACACCGGGGAGCTGTTTTTT. Its protein is CALASSAYVNTGELFF.